The 5 T cell receptor beta chains below all came from one sample that was sequenced in a study of blood T cells in healthy people across ages. Primed by a sample-barcoded 5' primer and a J-beta primer mix, a second PCR proceeded for 7 to 11 cycles. TCRdb passed the 5' RACE reads through MiXCR, listing each CDR3 protein once. Among 500,000 to 550,000 distinct CDR3 sequences listed, nearly 25% were seen once. In addition, the sample was reused for a study of T cells of mothers and their children.

Sequencing was done on a sample of blood. These receptors all stem from a boy younger than 18 in good health.

This clonotype was recorded a few times. Its ends do not fully match the called genes, so a read error is possible. The V and J genes are TRBV4-3 and TRBJ2-5; the match to TRBD1 covers 11 bases. The DNA matches TRBJ2-7 better at its end, which makes the J call doubtful. The V gene's germline CDR1 is LGHNA and CDR2 YSLEER. The length of the CDR3 is 16 residues. CDR3 region: CASSQDRGQGAYEQYF. The CDR3 bases are TGCGCCAGTAGCCAAGATAGGGGACAGGGGGCCTACGAGCAGTACTTC.

This clonotype has just a few counts. The chain combines TRBV27 with TRBJ2-7, with 9 positions matching TRBD1. Looked up from germline, CDR1 is MNHEY and CDR2 is SMNVEV (reference sequence). The CDR3 consists of 15 residues. With 9 bases clipped from V and 2 bases from J, the junction kept 11 bases outside the gene matches. The CDR3 region has the DNA TGTGCCAGTATGAGACTCCGGGACAGGGCCTACGAGCAGTACTTC. It specifies CASMRLRDRAYEQYF.

This clonotype occurred a few times. This chain uses TRBV28 with TRBJ1-1; D perhaps matches TRBD1 (6 bases). Trimming took off 6 bases at V and 6 bases at J, with 20 bases between the two ends. The CDR3 has 15 amino acids. Germline V gives CDR1 MDHEN, CDR2 SYDVKM. CDR3 nucleotide sequence: TGTGCCAGCAGGGGGGGGTGGGGGCTCCTCGCTGAAGCTTTCTTT. As protein: CASRGGWGLLAEAFF.

The V and J genes are TRBV6-2 or TRBV6-3 and TRBJ2-7; a weak D match, TRBD1 (5 bases). Germline lookup yields CDR1 MNHEY and CDR2 SVGEGT. The CDR3 totals 14 residues. Trimming removed 0 bases at V and 3 bases at J, with 9 bases between. CDR3 residues: CASSYSDTYYEQYF. In nucleotides, the CDR3 is TGTGCCAGCAGTTACTCGGACACATACTACGAGCAGTACTTC.

This chain connects TRBV7-6 to TRBJ1-1; D is ambiguous. Germline V gene data show CDR1 as SGHVS and CDR2 as FNYEAQ. V lost 3 bases, J lost 5 bases, and 13 bases lay in between. There are 14 residues in the CDR3. The CDR3: CASSLSGDGTEAFF. The CDR3 bases are TGTGCCAGCAGCTTGAGTGGGGATGGGACTGAAGCTTTCTTT.